This TCR beta chain was documented in a study of somatic mutations in cytotoxic T cells in rheumatoid arthritis. The assay was immunoSEQ multiplex PCR, and TCRdb's table has in-frame clones only and misses some. Among approximately 11,000 clones listed, nearly 75% were seen once. This TCR was sampled from a woman in her thirties or forties in good health. The material sequenced was CD8+ T cells sorted from blood.

DNA of the CDR3: TGTGCCAGCTCTTCGCCTAGGACAGGGGAAGAGACCCAGTACTTC. Translated: CASSSPRTGEETQYF. This chain uses TRBV18 with TRBJ2-5, with TRBD1 matching over 9 bases. CDR1 and CDR2 (germline): KGHSH, LQKENI. The V gene end was trimmed by 6 bases and the J gene end by 3 bases; junction bases not matched to a gene: 8. The CDR3 is 15 residues long. Supplemented by reference TRBV18 and TRBJ2-5, the full variable domain reads NAGVMQNPRHLVRRRGQEARLRCSPMKGHSHVYWYRQLPEEGLKFMVYLQKENIIDESGMPKERFSAEFPKEGPSILRIQQVVRGDSAAYFCASSSPRTGEETQYFGPGTRLLVL.